This TCR beta chain stems from a study of cytomegalovirus exposure and HLA in healthy donors. Findings and caveats of the study: The CMV antigen specificity of three CMV-associated chains was confirmed through in vitro analysis. A later analysis reportedly found fewer N-insertions in an Asian-associated ancestry cluster than the roughly 680-donor mean. There were several of the most significant clusters that appeared linked to common viral pathogens in a later analysis.

This clone was detected only a few times. Its antigen is still unknown. The V segment lost 4 bases and the J segment 4 bases; nucleotides outside the gene matches: 7. CDR1 and CDR2 (germline): SGHDT, YYEEEE. The CDR3 totals 14 residues. The PCR was carried out with 60 Vbeta primers and 13 Jbeta primers. Profiled with immunoSEQ multiplex PCR; TCRdb holds only in-frame clones, not every one. The sample has 100,000 or so clones, 75% to 85% seen once; the top ten hold 5.5% to 7%. The chain carries TRBV5-6 and TRBJ1-2, with 7 bases identical to TRBD1. Sequencing was carried out using PBMCs. The clonotype was recovered from a man aged 18 to 29 in good health and CMV-seronegative. The CDR3 region has the DNA TGTGCCAGCAGCCCCGGACAGGACCGCTATGGCTACACCTTC. Amino acids: CASSPGQDRYGYTF. Supplemented by reference TRBV5-6 and TRBJ1-2, the full variable domain reads DAGVTQSPTHLIKTRGQQVTLRCSPKSGHDTVSWYQQALGQGPQFIFQYYEEEERQRGNFPDRFSGHQFPNYSSELNVNALLLGDSALYLCASSPGQDRYGYTFGSGTRLTVV.